The 15 T cell receptor beta chains presented below share a single source sample, sequenced in a study of cytomegalovirus exposure and HLA in healthy donors. This PCR relied on a set of 60 Vbeta primers and 13 Jbeta primers. Here immunoSEQ multiplex PCR was the method, and the copy in TCRdb shows in-frame clones only, minus some. The data show around 200,000 clones, less than 90% seen once. Sequenced input: PBMCs. These TCRs come from a woman under 40 in good health and CMV-seronegative.

The chain links TRBV9 to TRBJ1-2; TRBD1 matches 8 bases. V lost 2 bases and J lost 8; bases outside the gene matches: 14. This CDR3 comprises 16 residues. Germline V lookup: CDR1 SGDLS, CDR2 YYNGEE. The CDR3 coding sequence is TGTGCCAGCAGCGTTAGCCCCTCGGGGACAGGACACGGCTACACCTTC. Translated: CASSVSPSGTGHGYTF.

This chain links TRBV28 with TRBJ2-7; D may be TRBD1 (6 bases). Germline V gene data show CDR1 as MDHEN and CDR2 as SYDVKM. Trimming shortened V by 6 bases and J by 3 bases, and 9 bases separated the two germline ends. This CDR3 is built from 12 residues. CDR3 nucleotide sequence: TGTGCCAGCAGCGGACAGCGCTACGAGCAGTACTTC. This encodes CASSGQRYEQYF.

The chain is built from TRBV27 and TRBJ2-1; 7 nucleotides align to TRBD2. The CDR3 has 17 amino acids. Trimming took 3 bases from V and 3 from J; bases not matched to a gene: 11. The germline V gene has CDR1 MNHEY and CDR2 SMNVEV (reference sequence). The DNA for the CDR3 is TGTGCCAGCAGTTTCAATAAGGCGGCTAGCGGCTACAATGAGCAGTTCTTC. It yields the protein CASSFNKAASGYNEQFF.

The chain recombines TRBV28 with TRBJ2-7, with TRBD1 as a possible D gene (5 bases). Per germline, CDR1 MDHEN and CDR2 SYDVKM. CDR3 length: 15 residues. With 2 bases removed from V and 2 bases from J, the gap between germline ends came to 13 bases. Here the CDR3 DNA reads TGTGCCAGCAGTTTAAGTTGGGGCAGGCCCTACGAGCAGTACTTC. Translation gives CASSLSWGRPYEQYF.

The chain recombines TRBV4-2 with TRBJ2-5; TRBD2 matches at 13 bases. The tail of the sequence fits TRBJ2-7 better, so the J call may be wrong. This CDR3 spans 18 amino acids. CDR1 is LGHNA, CDR2 YNFKEQ, per germline. CDR3 in amino acids: CASSQERTSGSNSYEQYF. In DNA form, the CDR3 reads TGTGCCAGCAGCCAAGAGAGGACTAGCGGGAGCAATTCCTACGAGCAGTACTTC.

The V and J genes are TRBV29-1 and TRBJ1-1; perhaps TRBD1 as D (5 bases). This CDR3 has 14 residues. CDR1 and CDR2 (germline): SQVTM, ANQGSEA. The V end lost 4 bases, the J end lost 4 bases, and 16 bases lay between the germline ends. CDR3 sequence reads: CSVGGIPGATEAFF. DNA for the CDR3: TGCAGCGTTGGGGGAATTCCTGGGGCCACTGAAGCTTTCTTT.

The chain carries TRBV6-1 and TRBJ1-1; no clear D. Germline loops: CDR1 MNHNS, CDR2 SASEGT. This CDR3 is built from 14 residues. Trimming stripped 6 bases from V and 5 bases from J, with 16 bases between. For the CDR3, the DNA is TGTGCCAGCAGAGGCGATGCGGTTGCTACTGAAGCTTTCTTT. Translated: CASRGDAVATEAFF.

This clone has a single count. This chain joins TRBV19 and TRBJ1-5; D call uncertain. The CDR3 contains 13 residues. Germline V gene lookup returns CDR1 LNHDA and CDR2 SQIVND (reference sequence). Trimming pared 3 bases from V and 7 bases from J, leaving 10 bases between. The CDR3 here is CASSIATGQPQHF. The CDR3 DNA reads TGTGCCAGTAGTATCGCCACGGGACAGCCCCAGCATTTT.

There are a few counts of this clone. The rearrangement uses TRBV27 and TRBJ2-6; D gene uncertain. This CDR3 is built from 15 residues. Germline CDR1 is MNHEY and CDR2 is SMNVEV (reference sequence). Trimming cost V 4 bases and J 3 bases, with 10 bases left between them. CDR3 sequence reads: CASSSPYSGANVLTF. Written as DNA, the CDR3 is TGTGCCAGCAGTTCCCCATACAGTGGGGCCAACGTCCTGACTTTC.

The chain links TRBV28 to TRBJ2-7; 7 bases align to TRBD1. J was trimmed by 0 bases and V by 1 base; bases with no gene match: 9. Per the germline V gene, CDR1 is MDHEN and CDR2 is SYDVKM. The CDR3 is 17 residues long. The CDR3 loop reads CASSLYLMDRISYEQYF. As DNA, the CDR3 is TGTGCCAGCAGTTTATACCTAATGGACAGGATCTCCTACGAGCAGTACTTC.

The rearrangement links TRBV2 to TRBJ2-7, with 10 bases aligning to TRBD2. This CDR3 region has 14 residues. The V and J ends lost 4 bases and 6 bases, in that order; junction bases with no gene match: 6. The germline V gene encodes CDR1 SNHLY and CDR2 FYNNEI. The DNA for the CDR3 is TGTGCCAGCAGTGTCCTAGCGGGAGAGAGCGAGCAGTACTTC. This codes for CASSVLAGESEQYF.

V is TRBV10-1 and J is TRBJ2-5, with D tentatively TRBD1 (6 bases). CDR3 size: 17 residues. Trimming took off 0 bases at V and 4 bases at J, with 18 bases between the two ends. The germline V gene has CDR1 WNHNN and CDR2 SYGVQD (reference sequence). CDR3: CASSESRGTGRGETQYF. As DNA, the CDR3 is TGCGCCAGCAGTGAGTCCAGGGGAACCGGTAGGGGAGAGACCCAGTACTTC.

V gene TRBV19 combines with J gene TRBJ2-7; D remains unclear. This CDR3 comprises 14 residues. V dropped 1 base and J dropped 2 bases, with 9 bases sitting between them. Per germline, CDR1 LNHDA and CDR2 SQIVND (reference sequence). CDR3 bases: TGTGCCAGTAGTATAGGGGCCGGTACCTACGAGCAGTACTTC. It specifies CASSIGAGTYEQYF.

This chain connects TRBV7-2 to TRBJ1-2; 7 nucleotides align to TRBD1. The CDR3 length is 14 residues. The germline V gene has CDR1 SGHTA and CDR2 FQGNSA. Trimming removed 4 bases from V and 4 bases from J; junction bases left unmatched: 6. CDR3 sequence reads: CASSSSGTVYGYTF. CDR3 nucleotides: TGTGCCAGCAGCTCGTCCGGGACAGTCTATGGCTACACCTTC.

CDR3 region: CASSLQRESDTQYF. DNA for the CDR3: TGCGCCAGCAGCTTGCAGCGGGAGTCGGATACGCAGTATTTT. The chain combines TRBV5-1 with TRBJ2-3; TRBD2 matches at 8 bases. The CDR3 loop spans 14 amino acids. V was clipped by 1 base and J by 6 bases; unmatched bases: 4. Germline V gene data show CDR1 as SGHRS and CDR2 as YFSETQ.